One sample yielded the 2 T cell receptor beta chains listed below, sequenced in a study of CD8+ T cells in alopecia areata. The authors extracted RNA and reverse transcribed it into cDNA as the sequencing template. Data came from immunoSEQ multiplex PCR; TCRdb stores just in-frame clones and leaves some out. This table holds about 37,000 clones, over 50% found once. For roughly 5 of the biomarker-study patients, the CD4+ cells were further sorted so as to obtain CD25+CD127- cells. What was sequenced was CD4+ Tregs sorted from blood. These receptors all stem from a human donor with alopecia areata.

The chain combines TRBV7-3 with TRBJ2-1; 8 bases are shared with TRBD2. V was clipped by 7 bases and J by 5 bases; unmatched bases: 7. The CDR3 is 14 residues long. Looked up from germline, CDR1 is SGHTA and CDR2 is FQGTGA. This CDR3 reads CASKTGGQDNEQFF. The CDR3 DNA is TGTGCCAGCAAGACGGGAGGGCAAGACAATGAGCAGTTCTTC.

V and J are TRBV7-8 and TRBJ2-1; D is ambiguous. This CDR3 contains 14 residues. V lost 3 bases, J lost 0 bases, and 6 bases lay in between. Germline CDR1 is SGHVS and CDR2 is FQNEAQ. CDR3 region: CASSFDFSYNEQFF. CDR3 coding DNA: TGTGCCAGCAGCTTTGACTTCTCCTACAATGAGCAGTTCTTC.